A selection of T cell receptor beta chains follows, all from one sample in a study of blood T cell repertoires in COVID-19. Using immunoSEQ multiplex PCR, the repertoire was profiled, and TCRdb retains in-frame clones only, with some absent. Found here are about 99,000 clones, over 80% of them singletons; the top ten hold less than 2%. The sample taken for sequencing was peripheral blood. These receptors originate from a man between 65 and 79 years old with active or convalescent COVID-19. Each CDR3 is given with its conserved first and last residue. The D gene is left open where the match is weak. Only part of the rows carry a size: once, few, many, or a class if the clone is expanded.

cdr3_aa	cdr3_nt	d_call	j_call	v_call	clone_size
CARRTNSNQPQHF	TGTGCCAGAAGGACAAATAGCAATCAGCCCCAGCATTTT	.	TRBJ1-5	TRBV5-3	few
CASSSSEGNYGYTF	TGTGCCAGCTCATCCTCGGAGGGTAACTATGGCTACACCTTC	.	TRBJ1-2	TRBV18	.
CASSVGPGPSYGYTF	TGTGCCAGCAGCGTAGGTCCAGGTCCTTCCTATGGCTACACCTTC	.	TRBJ1-2	TRBV9	.
CASSPDRRSSYEQYF	TGTGCCAGCTCACCCGACAGGAGGAGCTCCTACGAGCAGTACTTC	.	TRBJ2-7	TRBV18	.
CASSLGTIGTDTQYF	TGTGCCAGCAGCTTGGGGACTATCGGCACAGATACGCAGTATTTT	TRBD2	TRBJ2-3	TRBV11-2	.
CASSLVAGGAGELFF	TGTGCCAGCAGCTTAGTGGCAGGGGGTGCCGGGGAGCTGTTTTTT	TRBD1	TRBJ2-2	TRBV7-2	.
CASSYRQGSEKLFF	TGTGCCAGCAGTTACAGACAGGGAAGTGAAAAACTGTTTTTT	TRBD1	TRBJ1-4	TRBV6-5	.
CASSYPDRGNYGYTF	TGTGCCAGCAGTTACCCGGACAGGGGGAACTATGGCTACACCTTC	TRBD1	TRBJ1-2	TRBV27	.
CASSLAAGITEKLFF	TGTGCCAGCAGCTTAGCCGCAGGGATTACTGAAAAACTGTTTTTT	.	TRBJ1-4	TRBV7-9	once
CASSQEESTEAFF	TGTGCCAGCAGCCAAGAGGAGAGCACTGAAGCTTTCTTT	.	TRBJ1-1	TRBV4-2	.
CASSLTGYGYTF	TGTGCCAGCAGTTTAACGGGCTATGGCTACACCTTC	.	TRBJ1-2	TRBV12-3/TRBV12-4	few
CASSLTGTQGETQYF	TGTGCCAGCAGCTTAACAGGGACCCAGGGGGAGACCCAGTACTTC	.	TRBJ2-5	TRBV5-4	.
CASSPLDRGPGNTIYF	TGTGCCAGCAGTCCCCTAGACAGGGGCCCTGGAAACACCATATATTTT	TRBD1	TRBJ1-3	TRBV27	.
CASSQDLTSITYEQYF	TGTGCCAGCAGCCAAGATCTGACTAGCATTACCTACGAGCAGTACTTC	TRBD2	TRBJ2-7	TRBV3-1/TRBV3-2	.